This T cell receptor beta chain was recovered during a study of identical twins. General observations from the study: Clonotypes of the beta chain that were abundant in cord blood carried fewer insertions (memory repertoires showed none).

The V and J ends lost 2 bases and 13 bases, in that order; junction bases with no gene match: 11. The CDR3 has 15 amino acids. Germline V gives CDR1 SGHTA, CDR2 FQGTGA. The cDNA had a unique molecular identifier and a template-switch universal primer site. One entry per CDR3 protein, called by TCRdb with MiXCR from the 5' RACE reads. The repertoire holds about 280,000 distinct CDR3 sequences, under 9% seen once, with approximately 2.1% in the top ten. Ten or more counts support this clonotype. Its target is unknown. These records were also assigned to another study, of yellow fever vaccine responses in identical twins.

The V gene is TRBV7-3, the J gene TRBJ2-1; 10 bases fit TRBD1. The sequencing sample was made of memory (CD45RO+) T cells sorted from blood. The TCR was taken from a young woman in good health. Here the CDR3 reads CASSLYGDRGASQFF. In DNA, the CDR3 is TGTGCCAGCAGCTTATATGGGGACAGGGGTGCCTCACAGTTCTTC.